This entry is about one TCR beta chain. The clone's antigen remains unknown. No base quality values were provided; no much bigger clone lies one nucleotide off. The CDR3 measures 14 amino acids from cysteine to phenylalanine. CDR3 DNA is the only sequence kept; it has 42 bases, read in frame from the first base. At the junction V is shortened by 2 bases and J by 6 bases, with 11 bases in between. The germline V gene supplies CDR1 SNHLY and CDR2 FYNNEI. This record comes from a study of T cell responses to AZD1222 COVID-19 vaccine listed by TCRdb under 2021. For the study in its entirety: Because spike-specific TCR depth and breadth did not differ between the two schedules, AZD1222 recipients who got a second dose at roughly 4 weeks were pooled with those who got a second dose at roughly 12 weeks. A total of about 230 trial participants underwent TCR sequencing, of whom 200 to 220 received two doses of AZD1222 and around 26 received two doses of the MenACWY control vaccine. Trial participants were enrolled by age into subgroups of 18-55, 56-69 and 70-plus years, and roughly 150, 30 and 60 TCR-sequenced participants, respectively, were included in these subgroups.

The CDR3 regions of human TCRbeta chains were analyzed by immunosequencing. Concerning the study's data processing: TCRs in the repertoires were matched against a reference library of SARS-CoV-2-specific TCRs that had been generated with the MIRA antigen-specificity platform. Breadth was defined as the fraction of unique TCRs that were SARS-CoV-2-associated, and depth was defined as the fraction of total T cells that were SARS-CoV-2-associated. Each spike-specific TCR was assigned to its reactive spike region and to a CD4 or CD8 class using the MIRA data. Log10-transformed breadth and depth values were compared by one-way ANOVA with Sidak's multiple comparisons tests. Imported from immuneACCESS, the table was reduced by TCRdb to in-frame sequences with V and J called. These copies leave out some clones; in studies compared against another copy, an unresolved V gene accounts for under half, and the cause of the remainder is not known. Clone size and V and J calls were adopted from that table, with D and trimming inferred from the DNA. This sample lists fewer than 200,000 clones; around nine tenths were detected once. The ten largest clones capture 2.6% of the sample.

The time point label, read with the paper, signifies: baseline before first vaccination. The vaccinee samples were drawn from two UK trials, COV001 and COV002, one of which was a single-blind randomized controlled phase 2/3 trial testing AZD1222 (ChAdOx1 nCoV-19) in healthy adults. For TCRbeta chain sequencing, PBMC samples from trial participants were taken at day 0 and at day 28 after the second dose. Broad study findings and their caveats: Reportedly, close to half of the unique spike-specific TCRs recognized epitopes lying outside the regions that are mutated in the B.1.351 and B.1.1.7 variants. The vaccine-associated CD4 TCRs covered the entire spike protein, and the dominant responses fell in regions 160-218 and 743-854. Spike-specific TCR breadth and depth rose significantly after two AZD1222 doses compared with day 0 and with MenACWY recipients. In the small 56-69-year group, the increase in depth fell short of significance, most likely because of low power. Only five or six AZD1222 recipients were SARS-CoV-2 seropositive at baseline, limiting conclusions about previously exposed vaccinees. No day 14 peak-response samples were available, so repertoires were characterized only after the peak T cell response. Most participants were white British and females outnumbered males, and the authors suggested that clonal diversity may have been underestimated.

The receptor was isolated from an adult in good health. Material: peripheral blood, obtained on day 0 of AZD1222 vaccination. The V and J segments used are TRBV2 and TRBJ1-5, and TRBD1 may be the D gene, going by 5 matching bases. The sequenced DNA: TGTGCCAGCAGTGAATCCGGGGGAGGTCAGCCCCAGCATTTT. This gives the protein CASSESGGGQPQHF.